This entry lists 10 T cell receptor beta chains sequenced from one sample in a study of CD8+ T cells in alopecia areata. TCR sequencing used cDNA made by reverse transcription of extracted RNA. This table comes from immunoSEQ multiplex PCR, and its TCRdb copy is limited to in-frame clones, with some not included. Of around 250,000 clones listed, around 67% were seen once; the top ten hold around 1.2%. The sample was CD4+ T cells sorted from blood, taken at week 0. Every receptor here comes from a human donor with alopecia areata.

As for this clone: The sample carries other DNA sequences with the same CDR3. This sequence joins TRBV9 and TRBJ2-5; D gene uncertain. Trimming stripped 0 bases from V and 1 base from J, with 7 bases between. CDR1 and CDR2 from the germline V gene are SGDLS and YYNGEE. This CDR3 is 14 amino acids long. The CDR3 loop reads CASSVGQTQETQYF. The CDR3 DNA is TGTGCCAGCAGCGTAGGTCAGACCCAAGAGACCCAGTACTTC. Full variable domain (rest looked up from reference TRBV9 and TRBJ2-5): DSGVTQTPKHLITATGQRVTLRCSPRSGDLSVYWYQQSLDQGLQFLIQYYNGEERAKGNILERFSAQQFPDLHSELNLSSLELGDSALYFCASSVGQTQETQYFGPGTRLLVL.

The CDR3 DNA reads as TGTGCCAGCAGCCGTGACGGGAGGACTAGCTCGTTGACAGATACGCAGTATTTT. It yields the protein CASSRDGRTSSLTDTQYF. V usage is TRBV7-3 and J usage is TRBJ2-3, with 8 bases that match TRBD2. CDR1 is SGHTA and CDR2 is FQGTGA in the germline V gene. V was clipped by 5 bases and J by 3 bases; unmatched bases: 16. CDR3 length equals 18 residues.

The chain links TRBV5-4 to TRBJ1-1; 8 bases are shared with TRBD1. The ends lost 9 bases at V and 2 bases at J; junction bases unmatched: 3. This CDR3 has 12 amino acids. Germline V gives CDR1 SGHNT, CDR2 YYREEE (reference sequence). The CDR3 DNA sequence: TGTGCCACCGGGACAGGAAACACTGAAGCTTTCTTT. It is translated as CATGTGNTEAFF.

This clone showed up just a few times. This chain joins TRBV7-2 and TRBJ1-3; D is perhaps TRBD1 (6 bases). The CDR3 has 14 amino acids. Trimming took off 5 bases at V and 2 bases at J, with 10 bases between the two ends. The germline V gene has CDR1 SGHTA and CDR2 FQGNSA. The CDR3, as DNA: TGTGCCAGCAGCAAACAGGGACCTGGAAACACCATATATTTT. This codes for CASSKQGPGNTIYF. Full variable domain (missing parts from reference TRBV7-2 and TRBJ1-3): GAGVSQSPSNKVTEKGKDVELRCDPISGHTALYWYRQSLGQGLEFLIYFQGNSAPDKSGLPSDRFSAERTGGSVSTLTIQRTQQEDSAVYLCASSKQGPGNTIYFGEGSWLTVV.

The CDR3 sequence: CASSSPGRGTGELFF. The CDR3, as DNA: TGTGCCAGCAGCTCACCCGGCAGGGGGACCGGGGAGCTGTTTTTT. The V and J genes are TRBV5-4 and TRBJ2-2, with 7 bases matching TRBD1. This CDR3 contains 15 residues. Germline CDR1 reads SGHNT; CDR2 reads YYREEE (reference sequence). V lost 3 bases and J lost 5; bases outside the gene matches: 7.

CDR3 sequence (DNA): TGTGCCTGGAGAGCAACACGGACCTCCGGGGAGACCCAGTACTTC. Translating gives CAWRATRTSGETQYF. The rearrangement uses TRBV30 and TRBJ2-5; D gene uncertain. Germline assignment: CDR1 GTSNPN and CDR2 SVGIG (reference sequence). The CDR3 sequence is 15 residues long. V lost 3 bases to trimming and J lost 5 bases, with 19 bases between them.

In its sample, this clone was seen a few times. The chain couples TRBV4-3 to TRBJ1-6; 9 bases align to TRBD1. After removal of 4 bases from V and 10 bases from J, the junction contained 5 bases not matched to a gene. This CDR3 is built from 14 residues. Looked up from germline, CDR1 is LGHNA and CDR2 is YSLEER. CDR3 coding DNA: TGCGCCAGCAGCCCTACAGGGGGCGGGTCACCCCTCCACTTT. Protein sequence: CASSPTGGGSPLHF.

This clone was seen more than once but under ten times. This rearrangement joins TRBV7-3 to TRBJ2-1; D might be TRBD1 (5 bases). Germline V gives CDR1 SGHTA, CDR2 FQGTGA. Deletions cut 2 bases from V and 6 bases from J, with 14 bases between. CDR3 size: 15 residues. Written as DNA, the CDR3 is TGTGCCAGCAGCTTACGCAGGGCCGGAGTCAATGAGCAGTTCTTC. Protein sequence: CASSLRRAGVNEQFF.

The chain combines TRBV30 with TRBJ2-6; D remains unclear. The CDR3 totals 16 residues. CDR1 and CDR2 (germline): GTSNPN, SVGIG (reference sequence). V was pared by 2 bases and J by 0 bases, with 11 bases between. CDR3 in amino acids: CAWSRAGSSGANVLTF. DNA for the CDR3: TGTGCCTGGAGTAGGGCAGGATCCTCTGGGGCCAACGTCCTGACTTTC.

V gene TRBV30 combines with J gene TRBJ1-6; a possible D gene is TRBD1 (6 bases). Germline-derived CDR1 and CDR2 are GTSNPN and SVGIG (reference sequence). V lost 2 bases to trimming and J lost 10 bases, with 18 bases between them. This CDR3 comprises 15 residues. The CDR3 DNA reads TGTGCCTGGAGTAATCTGGGGGCCTCGGCCTCACCCCTCCACTTT. The encoded protein is CAWSNLGASASPLHF.